The clone carrying this TCR beta chain was found a few times. Its specificity is not known. Constant-segment primers were used for 5'RACE, and the resulting TCR alpha and TCR beta cDNA libraries carried sample barcodes and UMIs. TCRdb used MiXCR to reprocess the 5' RACE reads, holding one entry per CDR3 protein. The repertoire has a few hundred thousand distinct CDR3 sequences, approximately 22% of them found once; the top ten carry roughly a fifth. The record originates from a study of T-cell memory formation after mild COVID-19. Across the whole study: Among the donors, TCR clusters were largely specific to each donor.

V was clipped by 4 bases and J by 0 bases; unmatched bases: 4. The CDR3 is 15 amino acids. The germline V gene has CDR1 SGHRS and CDR2 YFSETQ. Study-wide results and caveats: Some clones that responded turned up in pre-infection memory, which suggests that cross-reactive memory joined in. Balance between CD4 and CD8 was seen in clones contracting day 15 to 85, and a CD4+ lean was seen in later expanders.

Sequencing was performed on PBMCs or a T cell subset sorted from them (not recorded which). The chain recombines TRBV5-1 with TRBJ1-1; 9 bases are a match to TRBD1. The receptor was isolated from a man younger than 30 who had mild COVID-19 (a few samples of this study predate the infection). Cell type and time point are not known. Here the CDR3 reads CASSPGQGLNTEAFF. The CDR3 DNA follows: TGCGCCAGCAGCCCGGGACAGGGCTTGAACACTGAAGCTTTCTTT.